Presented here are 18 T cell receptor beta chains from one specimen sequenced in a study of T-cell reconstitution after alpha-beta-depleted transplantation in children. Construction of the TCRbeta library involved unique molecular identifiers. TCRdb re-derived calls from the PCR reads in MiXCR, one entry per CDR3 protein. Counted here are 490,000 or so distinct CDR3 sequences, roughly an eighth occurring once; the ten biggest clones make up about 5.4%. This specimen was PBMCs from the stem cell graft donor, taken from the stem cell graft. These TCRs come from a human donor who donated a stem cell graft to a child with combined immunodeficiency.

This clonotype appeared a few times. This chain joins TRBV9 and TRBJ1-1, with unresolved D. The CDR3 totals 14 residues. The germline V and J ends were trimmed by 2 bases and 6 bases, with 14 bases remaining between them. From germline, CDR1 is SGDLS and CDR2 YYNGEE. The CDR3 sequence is CASSVGEGLAEAFF. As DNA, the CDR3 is TGTGCCAGCAGCGTCGGGGAGGGTTTGGCTGAAGCTTTCTTT.

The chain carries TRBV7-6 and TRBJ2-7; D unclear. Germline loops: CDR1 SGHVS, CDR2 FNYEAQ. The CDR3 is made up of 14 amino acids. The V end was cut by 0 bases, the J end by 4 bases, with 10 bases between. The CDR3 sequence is CASSLAMDSYEQYF. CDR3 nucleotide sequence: TGTGCCAGCAGCTTAGCCATGGATTCATACGAGCAGTACTTC.

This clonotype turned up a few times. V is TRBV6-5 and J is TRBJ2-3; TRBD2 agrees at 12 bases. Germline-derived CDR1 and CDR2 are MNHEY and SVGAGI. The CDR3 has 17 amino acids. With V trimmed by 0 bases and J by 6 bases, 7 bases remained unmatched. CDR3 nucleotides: TGTGCCAGCAGTTACTCCCCCCCCGGACTAGCGGGGGATACGCAGTATTTT. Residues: CASSYSPPGLAGDTQYF.

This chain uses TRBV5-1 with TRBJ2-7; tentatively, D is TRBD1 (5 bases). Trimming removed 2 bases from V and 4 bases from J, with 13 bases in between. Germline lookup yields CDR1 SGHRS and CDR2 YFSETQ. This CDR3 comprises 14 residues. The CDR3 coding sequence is TGCGCCAGCAGCTTCTCTGCAGGGAAGTACGAGCAGTACTTC. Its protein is CASSFSAGKYEQYF.

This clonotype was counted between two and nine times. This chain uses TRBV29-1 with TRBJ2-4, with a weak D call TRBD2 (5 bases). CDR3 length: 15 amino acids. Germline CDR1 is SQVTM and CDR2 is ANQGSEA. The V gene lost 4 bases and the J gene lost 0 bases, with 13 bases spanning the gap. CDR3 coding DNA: TGCAGCGTTGTTCGGCTAGCTGAAGCCAAAAACATTCAGTACTTC. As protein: CSVVRLAEAKNIQYF.

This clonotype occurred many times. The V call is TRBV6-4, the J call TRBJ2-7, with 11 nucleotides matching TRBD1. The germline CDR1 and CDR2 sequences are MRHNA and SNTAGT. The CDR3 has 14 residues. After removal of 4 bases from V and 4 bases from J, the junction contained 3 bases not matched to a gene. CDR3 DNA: TGTGCCAGCAGTGGGGACAGGGGGTGGTACGAGCAGTACTTC. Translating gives CASSGDRGWYEQYF.

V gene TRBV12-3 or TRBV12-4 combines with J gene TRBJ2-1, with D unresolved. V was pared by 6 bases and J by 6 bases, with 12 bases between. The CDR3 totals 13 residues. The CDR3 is CASRPWVGNEQFF. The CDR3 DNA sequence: TGTGCCAGCAGACCATGGGTTGGCAATGAGCAGTTCTTC.

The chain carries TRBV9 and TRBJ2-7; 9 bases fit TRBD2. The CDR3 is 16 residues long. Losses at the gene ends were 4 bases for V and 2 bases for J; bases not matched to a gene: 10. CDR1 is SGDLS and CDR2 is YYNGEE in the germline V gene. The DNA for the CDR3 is TGTGCCAGCAGCCGTACTACTGGCGGGGGGGCCTACGAGCAGTACTTC. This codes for CASSRTTGGGAYEQYF.

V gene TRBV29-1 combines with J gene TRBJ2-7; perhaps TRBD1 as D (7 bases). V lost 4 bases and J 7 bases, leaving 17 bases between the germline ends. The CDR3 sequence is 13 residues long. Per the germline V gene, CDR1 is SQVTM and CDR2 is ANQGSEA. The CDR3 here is CSVGRDSLGEQYF. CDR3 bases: TGCAGCGTTGGGAGGGACAGCCTGGGGGAGCAGTACTTC.

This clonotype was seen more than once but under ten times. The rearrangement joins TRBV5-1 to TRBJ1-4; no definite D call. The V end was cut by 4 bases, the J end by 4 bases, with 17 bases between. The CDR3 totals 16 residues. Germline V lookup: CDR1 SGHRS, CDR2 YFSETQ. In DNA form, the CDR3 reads TGCGCCAGCAGCCCGGGCTTTGACGGATTTAATGAAAAACTGTTTTTT. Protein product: CASSPGFDGFNEKLFF.

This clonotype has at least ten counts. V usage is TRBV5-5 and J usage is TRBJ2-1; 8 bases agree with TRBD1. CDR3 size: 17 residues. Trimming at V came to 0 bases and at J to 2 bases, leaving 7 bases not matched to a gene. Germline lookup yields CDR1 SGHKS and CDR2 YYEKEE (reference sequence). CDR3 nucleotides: TGTGCCAGCAGCTTGGGAAAGGACAGGGACGCCTACAATGAGCAGTTCTTC. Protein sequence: CASSLGKDRDAYNEQFF.

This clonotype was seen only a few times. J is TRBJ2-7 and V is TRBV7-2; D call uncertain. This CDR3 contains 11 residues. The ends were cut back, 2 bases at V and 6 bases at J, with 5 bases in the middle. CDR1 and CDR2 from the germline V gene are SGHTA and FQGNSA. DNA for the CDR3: TGTGCCAGCAGCTTAACTCGCGAGCAGTACTTC. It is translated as CASSLTREQYF.

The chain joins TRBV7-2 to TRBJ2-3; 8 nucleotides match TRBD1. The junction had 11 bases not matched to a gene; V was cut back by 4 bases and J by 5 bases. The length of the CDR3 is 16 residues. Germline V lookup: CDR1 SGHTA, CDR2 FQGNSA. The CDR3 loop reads CASSSPDRVGGDTQYF. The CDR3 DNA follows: TGTGCCAGCAGCTCCCCGGACAGGGTTGGGGGAGATACGCAGTATTTT.

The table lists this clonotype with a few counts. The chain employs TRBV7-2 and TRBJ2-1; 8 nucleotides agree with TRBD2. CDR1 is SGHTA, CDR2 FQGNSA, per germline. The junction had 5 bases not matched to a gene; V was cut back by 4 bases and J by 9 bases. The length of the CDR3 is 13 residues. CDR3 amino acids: CASSYSGTLEQFF. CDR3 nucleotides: TGTGCCAGCAGCTATAGCGGGACGCTTGAGCAGTTCTTC.

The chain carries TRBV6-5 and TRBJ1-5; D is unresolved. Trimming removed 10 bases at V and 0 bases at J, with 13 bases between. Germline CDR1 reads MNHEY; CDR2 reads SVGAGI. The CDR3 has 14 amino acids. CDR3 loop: CATCEQLSNQPQHF. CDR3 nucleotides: TGTGCCACCTGCGAGCAGCTTAGCAATCAGCCCCAGCATTTT.

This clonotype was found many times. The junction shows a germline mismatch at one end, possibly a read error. CDR3 bases: TGTGCTAGCAGCTTAGCGGGCAAGACCCACGAGCAGTACTTC. It translates to CASSLAGKTHEQYF. The V call is TRBV7-7, the J call TRBJ2-7; 7 bases line up with TRBD2. This CDR3 has 14 amino acids. The germline CDR1 and CDR2 sequences are SSHAT and FNYEAQ (reference sequence).

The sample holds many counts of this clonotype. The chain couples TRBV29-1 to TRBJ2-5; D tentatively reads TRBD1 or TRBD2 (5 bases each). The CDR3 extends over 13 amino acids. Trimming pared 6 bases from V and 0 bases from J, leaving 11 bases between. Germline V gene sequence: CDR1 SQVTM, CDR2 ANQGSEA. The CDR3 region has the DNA TGCAGCGTAAATTGGGGGTACCAAGAGACCCAGTACTTC. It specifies CSVNWGYQETQYF.

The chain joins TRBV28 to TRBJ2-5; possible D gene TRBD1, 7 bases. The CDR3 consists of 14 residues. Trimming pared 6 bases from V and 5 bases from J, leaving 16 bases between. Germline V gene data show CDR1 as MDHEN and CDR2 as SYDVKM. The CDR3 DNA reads TGTGCCAGCAGGCTCGGAGGGGGCGGGGAGACCCAGTACTTC. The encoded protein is CASRLGGGGETQYF.